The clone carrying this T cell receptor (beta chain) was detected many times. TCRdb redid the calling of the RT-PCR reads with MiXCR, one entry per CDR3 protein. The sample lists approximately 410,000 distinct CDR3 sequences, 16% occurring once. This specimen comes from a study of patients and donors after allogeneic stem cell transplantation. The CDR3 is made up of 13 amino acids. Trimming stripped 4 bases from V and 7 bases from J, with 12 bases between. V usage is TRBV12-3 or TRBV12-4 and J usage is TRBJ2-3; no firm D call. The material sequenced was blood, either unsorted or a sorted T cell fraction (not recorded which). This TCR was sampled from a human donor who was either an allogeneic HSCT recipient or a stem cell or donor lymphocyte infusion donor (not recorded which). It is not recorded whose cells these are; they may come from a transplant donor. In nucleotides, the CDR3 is TGTGCCAGCAGTTCCTCCGGCGCAAATACGCAGTATTTT. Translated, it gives CASSSSGANTQYF.